This T cell receptor (beta chain) comes out of a study of response to subunit inactivated influenza vaccine. TCRdb fed the RT-PCR reads into MiXCR, producing one record per CDR3 protein. The profile shows some 540,000 distinct CDR3 sequences, roughly 23% of them singletons. The germline V gene encodes CDR1 SGHTA and CDR2 FQGNSA. The CDR3 is 15 residues long. V was clipped by 5 bases and J by 6 bases; unmatched bases: 10. The data were also submitted as part of a second study, on T cells expressing NK-cell markers. In that study: 5'RACE template switching with UMIs generated TCR beta cDNA. It was sorted CD3+CD56+NKG2C+, CD3+CD56+NKG2C- and CD3+CD56-NKG2C+ T cells that supplied the TCR beta repertoires. Sequencing covered eight donors, seven HCMV-seropositive and one seronegative. In roughly six donors, dominant CD3+CD56+NKG2C+ clonotypes ranked among the top 10 CD8+ clonotypes. The study found these clonotypes also leading the CD3+CD56-NKG2C+ fraction in four donors.

The sequence was collected from a man aged 45-65 years who received an inactivated influenza vaccine. The material was CD4+ T cells sorted from PBMCs, obtained about 12 days after vaccination. The J gene is TRBJ2-7, the V gene TRBV7-2; 10 bases line up with TRBD1. The CDR3 region has the DNA TGTGCCAGCAGCCCACGGGACAGGGGTACAGGCGAGCAGTACTTC. Translation: CASSPRDRGTGEQYF. The full variable domain, in which reference TRBV7-2 and TRBJ2-7 provide the parts outside the CDR3, is GAGVSQSPSNKVTEKGKDVELRCDPISGHTALYWYRQSLGQGLEFLIYFQGNSAPDKSGLPSDRFSAERTGGSVSTLTIQRTQQEDSAVYLCASSPRDRGTGEQYFGPGTRLTVT.